These 22 T cell receptor beta chains came from one sample sequenced in a study of blood T cell repertoires in COVID-19 (dated by TCRdb to about 2020). Library prep was done by the immunoSEQ multiplex PCR assay. TCRdb re-hosts the immuneACCESS table, in-frame sequences only. Its copies lack some clones; in the studies checked, an unresolved V gene accounts for under half of them, and the cause for the rest is not known. In all, the sample holds roughly 260,000 clones, and roughly nine tenths of those were seen once. The biggest ten clones account for about 4% of the sample. Material: peripheral blood. The receptors come from a man aged 60 to 75 who had recovered from COVID-19.

The chain couples TRBV7-2 to TRBJ1-2; the D gene is possibly TRBD1 (5 bases). V lost 5 bases, J lost 1 base, and 17 bases lay in between. Germline loops: CDR1 SGHTA, CDR2 FQGNSA. The CDR3 covers 16 residues. For the CDR3, the DNA is TGTGCCAGCAGCCCCGTCGGTTCGGGGGGTAACTATGGCTACACCTTC. This sequence encodes CASSPVGSGGNYGYTF.

The chain uses TRBV7-2 and TRBJ1-2, with TRBD1 matching 8 bases. Germline loops: CDR1 SGHTA, CDR2 FQGNSA. The V gene end was trimmed by 1 base and the J gene end by 7 bases; junction bases not matched to a gene: 5. The CDR3 sequence is 14 residues long. CDR3 amino acids: CASSLGQGMGGYTF. CDR3 in DNA: TGTGCCAGCAGCTTAGGACAGGGGATGGGTGGCTACACCTTC.

The chain joins TRBV7-2 to TRBJ2-7, with unresolved D. The CDR3 has 14 amino acids. Trimming cost V 0 bases and J 6 bases, with 12 bases left between them. Germline-derived CDR1 and CDR2 are SGHTA and FQGNSA. The CDR3 loop reads CASSLAAGFPEQYF. In nucleotides, the CDR3 is TGTGCCAGCAGCTTAGCGGCTGGTTTCCCCGAGCAGTACTTC.

This rearrangement joins TRBV18 to TRBJ1-1, with a tentative D call TRBD1 (6 bases). The V gene lost 2 bases and the J gene lost 2 bases, with 15 bases spanning the gap. From germline, CDR1 is KGHSH and CDR2 LQKENI. The length of the CDR3 is 16 residues. CDR3 coding DNA: TGTGCCAGCTCACCAAGAAACAAGGACAGCAACACTGAAGCTTTCTTT. Translated: CASSPRNKDSNTEAFF.

J is TRBJ2-5 and V is TRBV14; a weak D match, TRBD2 (6 bases). The CDR3 is 15 residues long. The V gene lost 2 bases and the J gene lost 4 bases, with 14 bases spanning the gap. The germline V gene encodes CDR1 SGHDN and CDR2 FVKESK. The CDR3, as DNA: TGTGCCAGCAGCCAACCTGAGGGACTTTCAGAGACCCAGTACTTC. As protein: CASSQPEGLSETQYF.

The sample holds one count of this clone. The CDR3 here is CAIQRGPGANVLTF. In DNA, the CDR3 is TGTGCCATTCAAAGGGGGCCTGGGGCCAACGTCCTGACTTTC. V and J are TRBV6-5 and TRBJ2-6, with 7 bases fitting TRBD1. Germline trimming cut 10 bases from V and 2 bases from J; bases unmatched to any gene: 5. The CDR3 loop spans 14 amino acids. Germline loops: CDR1 MNHEY, CDR2 SVGAGI.

The J gene is TRBJ2-7, the V gene TRBV5-6; 7 bases line up with TRBD1. The J segment lost 6 bases and the V segment lost 0 bases, leaving 9 bases of the junction unmatched. Per the germline V gene, CDR1 is SGHDT and CDR2 is YYEEEE. CDR3 length: 15 residues. The CDR3 loop is CASSLVGVQGVEQYF. The CDR3 coding sequence is TGTGCCAGCAGCTTGGTAGGCGTGCAGGGGGTCGAGCAGTACTTC.

CDR3 loop: CASSPRTGPYGYTF. DNA of the CDR3: TGTGCCAGCAGCCCGAGGACAGGACCCTATGGCTACACCTTC. This chain links TRBV7-9 with TRBJ1-2, with 7 bases identical to TRBD1. Trimming took 5 bases from V and 4 from J; bases not matched to a gene: 7. Germline assignment: CDR1 SEHNR and CDR2 FQNEAQ (reference sequence). The CDR3 totals 14 residues.

The V gene is TRBV5-4, the J gene TRBJ1-2; the D gene is possibly TRBD1 (6 bases). V lost 2 bases to trimming and J lost 4 bases, with 15 bases between them. The germline gives CDR1 SGHNT, CDR2 YYREEE (reference sequence). This CDR3 region has 15 residues. The CDR3 is CASSLQGWVPYGYTF. The CDR3 nucleotides read TGTGCCAGCAGCTTACAGGGATGGGTCCCCTATGGCTACACCTTC.

The CDR3 coding sequence is TGTGCCAGCAGCCCAGGGAACCTTGGGATGAACACTGAAGCTTTCTTT. Translated, it gives CASSPGNLGMNTEAFF. This chain connects TRBV11-3 to TRBJ1-1; D is possibly TRBD1 (5 bases). Germline lookup yields CDR1 SGHNT and CDR2 YENEEA. The CDR3 length is 16 residues. Trimming cost V 5 bases and J 0 bases, with 16 bases left between them.

The rearrangement uses TRBV3-1 (or the pseudogene TRBV3-2) and TRBJ2-7; D remains unclear. Per germline, CDR1 LGHDT and CDR2 YNNKEL (reference sequence). V was shortened by 0 bases and J by 1 base, with 10 bases between the two germline ends. This CDR3 region has 15 residues. The CDR3 DNA reads as TGTGCCAGCAGCCAAGATATCAGGTATTCCTACGAGCAGTACTTC. Translating it yields CASSQDIRYSYEQYF.

The chain links TRBV27 to TRBJ2-7; TRBD1 agrees at 10 bases. The length of the CDR3 is 16 residues. The ends lost 6 bases at V and 5 bases at J; junction bases unmatched: 13. The germline CDR1 and CDR2 sequences are MNHEY and SMNVEV (reference sequence). The CDR3 sequence: CASREPSTGGRHEQYF. CDR3 DNA sequence: TGTGCCAGCAGGGAACCCTCGACAGGGGGCCGCCACGAGCAGTACTTC.

The gene calls are TRBV15 and TRBJ2-3, with D unresolved. Trimming pared 2 bases from V and 5 bases from J, leaving 5 bases between. The germline CDR1 and CDR2 sequences are LNHNV and YYDKDF (reference sequence). This CDR3 has 12 amino acids. In nucleotides, the CDR3 is TGTGCCACCAGCAGAAACTTAGATACGCAGTATTTT. Translated, it gives CATSRNLDTQYF.

The chain carries TRBV7-8 and TRBJ2-4, with TRBD2 matching 10 bases. Germline loops: CDR1 SGHVS, CDR2 FQNEAQ. The length of the CDR3 is 16 residues. The V segment lost 3 bases and the J segment 1 base; nucleotides outside the gene matches: 3. CDR3 residues: CASSFSGGSAKNIQYF. The CDR3 DNA is TGTGCCAGCAGCTTTAGCGGGGGGAGTGCCAAAAACATTCAGTACTTC.

The V call is TRBV5-1, the J call TRBJ1-1; 7 bases align to TRBD1. Germline V gene sequence: CDR1 SGHRS, CDR2 YFSETQ. The CDR3 sequence is 13 residues long. V shed 0 bases and J 6 bases; nucleotides not matched to a gene: 2. The CDR3 sequence: CASSLDRGAEAFF. CDR3 bases: TGCGCCAGCAGCTTGGACAGGGGAGCTGAAGCTTTCTTT.

The chain recombines TRBV4-2 with TRBJ1-1, with D hard to call. The V and J ends lost 2 bases and 7 bases respectively, with 5 bases between them. The CDR3 totals 11 residues. CDR1 is LGHNA, CDR2 YNFKEQ, per germline. CDR3 loop: CASSQNSEAFF. The CDR3 coding sequence is TGTGCCAGCAGCCAAAATAGTGAAGCTTTCTTT.

The chain carries TRBV2 and TRBJ1-4; D gene ambiguous. The CDR3 is made up of 15 amino acids. Looked up from germline, CDR1 is SNHLY and CDR2 is FYNNEI. The ends were cut back, 6 bases at V and 0 bases at J, with 11 bases in the middle. CDR3 bases: TGTGCCAGCAGACCCCACAGTCCAACTAATGAAAAACTGTTTTTT. Amino acid sequence: CASRPHSPTNEKLFF.

This clone was counted a single time. The gene calls are TRBV19 and TRBJ2-3, with 13 bases matching TRBD2. CDR1 and CDR2 (germline): LNHDA, SQIVND (reference sequence). With 5 bases clipped from V and 5 bases from J, the junction kept 10 bases outside the gene matches. The CDR3 is 17 residues long. The CDR3 DNA sequence: TGTGCCAGTAGTCCTCGACTAGCGGGGGGCCTCTTAGATACGCAGTATTTT. Amino acid sequence: CASSPRLAGGLLDTQYF.

The chain couples TRBV3-1 (or the pseudogene TRBV3-2) to TRBJ1-2, with D uncertain. The germline V gene encodes CDR1 LGHDT and CDR2 YNNKEL (reference sequence). The CDR3 totals 16 residues. With 3 bases removed from V and 4 bases from J, the gap between germline ends came to 18 bases. CDR3 loop: CASSHQQANPLYGYTF. Here the CDR3 DNA reads TGTGCCAGCAGCCATCAGCAGGCTAATCCCCTCTATGGCTACACCTTC.

The chain links TRBV11-3 to TRBJ1-2; D uncertain. The V gene lost 1 base and the J gene lost 6 bases, with 9 bases spanning the gap. This CDR3 has 13 residues. CDR1 and CDR2 (germline): SGHNT, YENEEA. The CDR3 nucleotides are TGTGCCAGCAGCTTAGGTCGCGGAGATGGCTACACCTTC. This codes for CASSLGRGDGYTF.

The chain combines TRBV6-5 with TRBJ1-5; TRBD1 agrees at 9 bases. The germline V gene encodes CDR1 MNHEY and CDR2 SVGAGI. The ends lost 6 bases at V and 5 bases at J; junction bases unmatched: 5. The CDR3 loop spans 14 amino acids. The CDR3 region is CASRPTGGYQPQHF. The DNA for the CDR3 is TGTGCCAGCAGGCCTACAGGGGGCTATCAGCCCCAGCATTTT.

V and J are TRBV29-1 and TRBJ2-1; no firm D call. The CDR3 extends over 12 amino acids. The germline CDR1 and CDR2 sequences are SQVTM and ANQGSEA. Trimming stripped 8 bases from V and 5 bases from J, with 13 bases between. The CDR3 sequence is CSPAMIDNEQFF. CDR3 DNA: TGCAGCCCCGCGATGATTGACAATGAGCAGTTCTTC.